This T cell receptor (beta chain) is drawn from a study of shared clonotypes between healthy human individuals. In regard to this clone: What it recognizes is unknown.

The CDR3 length is 15 residues. V lost 4 bases, J lost 10 bases, and 20 bases lay in between. Germline CDR1 SGHRS, CDR2 YFSETQ. Study conclusions and caveats: At large depth, rarefaction still showed sorted-subset sequencing to be incomplete.

The authors split each subset's genomic DNA evenly across several immunoSEQ plates. Measured with immunoSEQ multiplex PCR; TCRdb has only the in-frame clones, and not every one. This table has roughly 1.5 million clones, around 98% appearing once. The V gene is TRBV5-1, the J gene TRBJ1-4; D might be TRBD1 (6 bases). This receptor was identified in a man under 40 in good health. Sequenced sample: naive CD4+ T cells sorted from blood. This sample's subset: CD45RA+ positively selected. The CDR3 coding sequence is TGCGCCAGCAGCATACAGGGTATCAATTCTGGAAAACTGTTTTTT. It encodes CASSIQGINSGKLFF.